This T cell receptor (beta chain) was identified during a study of spatial heterogeneity in lung cancer. Whole-study context: Raw-read counts averaged over ten per unique TCR and UMI combination.

The V end lost 2 bases, the J end lost 5 bases, and 12 bases lay between the germline ends. Looked up from germline, CDR1 is MDHEN and CDR2 is SYDVKM. The CDR3 covers 15 residues. This clonotype showed up just a few times. Indicated time point: blood at routine non-recurrence follow-up after resection. Whole RNA, isolated from tumor, nontumor lung or frozen PBMC, was sequenced without prior sorting. Each CDR3 protein gets one entry after TCRdb re-called the 5' RACE reads with MiXCR. Altogether 110,000 or so distinct CDR3 sequences are present, approximately 10% being singletons, with the ten largest covering roughly 24%.

This clonotype was obtained from a female donor with early-stage non-small cell lung cancer. This chain links TRBV28 with TRBJ1-4; D may be TRBD1 (6 bases). This specimen consisted of PBMCs, obtained at follow-up. CDR3 coding DNA: TGTGCCAGCAGTTTAAGCGGGACACGAAATGAAAAACTGTTTTTT. It is translated as CASSLSGTRNEKLFF.